The next 32 T cell receptor beta chains were all read from a single sample in a study of glioma-infiltrating T cells after dendritic cell vaccination. Clones were sequenced by immunoSEQ multiplex PCR, and TCRdb holds only the in-frame ones, with some missing. The sample has under 40,000 clones, 85% to 95% seen once. Sequenced material: blood, taken before dendritic cell vaccination. Receptors were obtained from a human donor with glioblastoma.

The CDR3 DNA sequence: TGTGCCAGCTCCCGGGACAGGGCTTCAGATGAGCAGTTCTTC. Its translation is CASSRDRASDEQFF. The gene calls are TRBV18 and TRBJ2-1, with TRBD1 matching over 9 bases. In germline, CDR1 is KGHSH, CDR2 LQKENI. Losses at the gene ends were 6 bases for V and 8 bases for J; bases not matched to a gene: 8. This CDR3 comprises 14 residues.

V usage is TRBV2 and J usage is TRBJ1-5; D is undetermined. The CDR3 is made up of 17 amino acids. Trimming removed 4 bases from V and 0 bases from J, with 16 bases in between. Per germline, CDR1 SNHLY and CDR2 FYNNEI. This chain's CDR3 is CASSVGAGILSNQPQHF. In DNA, the CDR3 is TGTGCCAGCAGTGTGGGCGCAGGAATTCTTAGCAATCAGCCCCAGCATTTT.

Of note for this clone: The germline gene is not matched at one end of the junction; a read error may be the cause. At the DNA level, this CDR3 is encoded by other sequences in the same sample as well. CDR3 DNA: TGTGCCAGCTCACGAACAGGTGATAATTCCCCCCTCCACTTT. Protein: CASSRTGDNSPLHF. The chain has TRBV18 and TRBJ1-6, with D possibly being TRBD1 (5 bases). CDR3 size: 14 residues. Germline CDR1 is KGHSH and CDR2 is LQKENI.

CDR3 loop: CASISERAVGELFF. DNA of the CDR3: TGTGCCAGCATAAGCGAGCGGGCGGTCGGGGAGCTGTTTTTT. The chain recombines TRBV2 with TRBJ2-2, with a weak D call TRBD2 (6 bases). The germline V gene has CDR1 SNHLY and CDR2 FYNNEI. Trimming shortened V by 7 bases and J by 7 bases, and 16 bases separated the two germline ends. The CDR3 length is 14 residues.

The chain recombines TRBV4-1 with TRBJ1-5; D call uncertain. The V end was cut by 1 base, the J end by 0 bases, with 10 bases between. The CDR3 spans 16 residues. Per germline, CDR1 MGHRA and CDR2 YSYEKL. In nucleotides, the CDR3 is TGCGCCAGCAGCCAAGTTTACGGTTATAGCAATCAGCCCCAGCATTTT. Translation gives CASSQVYGYSNQPQHF.

The V call is TRBV7-9, the J call TRBJ1-1; D ambiguous. The CDR3 loop spans 15 amino acids. V shed 0 bases and J shed 8 bases, with 16 bases lying between them. Germline V gene lookup returns CDR1 SEHNR and CDR2 FQNEAQ (reference sequence). CDR3 amino acids: CASSLAGGASTEAFF. DNA of the CDR3: TGTGCCAGCAGCTTAGCCGGAGGAGCAAGCACAGAAGCTTTCTTT.

The chain employs TRBV6-1 and TRBJ1-2; D uncertain. CDR3 size: 17 residues. V was trimmed by 0 bases and J by 4 bases, leaving 18 bases between them. The germline V gene has CDR1 MNHNS and CDR2 SASEGT. The CDR3 sequence: CASSEALQTAPSYGYTF. The CDR3 DNA reads as TGTGCCAGCAGTGAAGCGCTTCAAACAGCCCCAAGCTATGGCTACACCTTC.

The CDR3 here is CASSLTASGSPLHF. CDR3 nucleotide sequence: TGTGCCAGCAGTTTAACAGCTTCTGGTTCACCCCTCCACTTT. The chain joins TRBV11-2 to TRBJ1-6; D remains ambiguous. V was trimmed by 6 bases and J by 9 bases, leaving 15 bases between them. This CDR3 comprises 14 residues. Germline V gene sequence: CDR1 SGHAT, CDR2 FQNNGV.

In its sample, this clone was seen a few times. V gene TRBV5-6 combines with J gene TRBJ2-3; possibly TRBD2 for D (6 bases). CDR3 length equals 15 residues. Deletions cut 7 bases from V and 6 bases from J, with 21 bases between. Germline V gene data show CDR1 as SGHDT and CDR2 as YYEEEE. The DNA for the CDR3 is TGTGCCAGCCATCCGGGAGCGTCACCCCGGGATACGCAGTATTTT. Protein product: CASHPGASPRDTQYF.

This clone was seen only once. The V call is TRBV6-5, the J call TRBJ2-5; no definite D call. The CDR3 runs 15 residues. V was shortened by 2 bases and J by 5 bases, with 15 bases between the two germline ends. Germline loops: CDR1 MNHEY, CDR2 SVGAGI. The CDR3 nucleotides are TGTGCCAGCAGTTACGAAGTTGGCCCCCCCGAGACCCAGTACTTC. Protein product: CASSYEVGPPETQYF.

The chain joins TRBV4-1 to TRBJ2-3; weak D call: TRBD2 (5 bases). Germline V CDR1 and CDR2: MGHRA, YSYEKL. The CDR3 spans 15 residues. Trimming stripped 5 bases from V and 1 base from J, with 13 bases between. CDR3 protein: CASSSSPSRTDTQYF. The CDR3 DNA is TGCGCCAGCAGCTCTTCTCCTAGCCGCACAGATACGCAGTATTTT.

The J gene is TRBJ2-1, the V gene TRBV14; 8 positions match TRBD2. CDR3 length: 15 residues. Losses at the gene ends were 1 base for V and 5 bases for J; bases not matched to a gene: 4. Germline lookup yields CDR1 SGHDN and CDR2 FVKESK. CDR3 nucleotide sequence: TGTGCCAGCAGCCAAGCTCGCGGGGGGAACAATGAGCAGTTCTTC. This codes for CASSQARGGNNEQFF.

The CDR3 spells CASSLPSEGEQFF. The CDR3 DNA reads TGTGCCAGCAGCTTACCTAGCGAGGGAGAGCAGTTCTTC. The rearrangement links TRBV7-6 to TRBJ2-1, with D possibly TRBD2 on 6 matching bases. CDR1 SGHVS and CDR2 FNYEAQ come from the germline V gene. This CDR3 region has 13 residues. Trimming pared 2 bases from V and 10 bases from J, leaving 12 bases between.

The V gene is TRBV19, the J gene TRBJ1-1; the D gene is possibly TRBD1 (5 bases). CDR1 LNHDA and CDR2 SQIVND come from the germline V gene (reference sequence). V was pared by 8 bases and J by 8 bases, with 24 bases between. The length of the CDR3 is 15 residues. CDR3 region: CASLPRGRAAEEAFF. The CDR3 region has the DNA TGTGCCAGTTTACCTAGGGGAAGGGCGGCGGAAGAAGCTTTCTTT.

This chain uses TRBV6-1 with TRBJ1-1; 8 bases fit TRBD1. Trimming cost V 1 base and J 9 bases; bases outside gene matches: 4. CDR3 length equals 13 residues. Germline CDR1 MNHNS, CDR2 SASEGT. In DNA, the CDR3 is TGTGCCAGCAGTGAAGTTCAGGGGGCGAAAGCTTTCTTT. This translates into CASSEVQGAKAFF.

The J gene is TRBJ2-1, the V gene TRBV29-1, with D possibly being TRBD2 (6 bases). Trimming removed 6 bases at V and 5 bases at J, with 17 bases between. From germline, CDR1 is SQVTM and CDR2 ANQGSEA. The CDR3 consists of 14 residues. For the CDR3, the DNA is TGCAGCGTCTGGACCGGGACTGATAACAATGAGCAGTTCTTC. Protein: CSVWTGTDNNEQFF.

The rearrangement links TRBV6-1 to TRBJ2-1, with TRBD2 matching 9 bases. CDR1 is MNHNS and CDR2 is SASEGT in the germline V gene. The J segment lost 5 bases and the V segment lost 6 bases, leaving 8 bases of the junction unmatched. This CDR3 has 15 residues. DNA for the CDR3: TGTGCCAGCAGGCTCACTAGCGGGTGGAACAATGAGCAGTTCTTC. Protein: CASRLTSGWNNEQFF.

J is TRBJ1-5 and V is TRBV6-5, with D tentatively TRBD1 (5 bases). V lost 0 bases and J 4 bases, leaving 13 bases between the germline ends. The CDR3 totals 16 residues. Germline V lookup: CDR1 MNHEY, CDR2 SVGAGI. In DNA, the CDR3 is TGTGCCAGCAGTTACTCTAGGCAGGGCGTGAATCAGCCCCAGCATTTT. This codes for CASSYSRQGVNQPQHF.

The gene calls are TRBV29-1 and TRBJ1-1; D gene unclear. The CDR3 totals 14 residues. Per germline, CDR1 SQVTM and CDR2 ANQGSEA. The germline V and J ends were trimmed by 0 bases and 3 bases, with 11 bases remaining between them. Written as DNA, the CDR3 is TGCAGCGTTGAAGATCGGATCCAGGACACTGAAGCTTTCTTT. Translating gives CSVEDRIQDTEAFF.

The chain joins TRBV29-1 to TRBJ2-3; D is possibly TRBD2 (5 bases). The germline V and J ends were trimmed by 3 bases and 8 bases, with 12 bases remaining between them. The germline V gene encodes CDR1 SQVTM and CDR2 ANQGSEA. This CDR3 is 12 amino acids long. In DNA form, the CDR3 reads TGCAGCGTTGAGACGGGATCGGGTACGCAGTATTTT. Protein sequence: CSVETGSGTQYF.

This CDR3 reads CASSLLAGGRRDTGELFF. The CDR3 DNA reads as TGTGCCAGCAGCTTACTAGCGGGGGGGCGAAGGGACACCGGGGAGCTGTTTTTT. V gene TRBV7-2 combines with J gene TRBJ2-2; 12 bases align to TRBD2. Trimming at V came to 2 bases and at J to 3 bases, leaving 7 bases not matched to a gene. CDR3 length: 18 amino acids. Germline V gives CDR1 SGHTA, CDR2 FQGNSA.

This chain links TRBV5-6 with TRBJ1-6; 8 positions agree with TRBD1. After removal of 0 bases from V and 7 bases from J, the junction contained 3 bases not matched to a gene. The CDR3 runs to 15 residues. CDR1 is SGHDT, CDR2 YYEEEE, per germline. This CDR3 is CASSLGQGRNSPLHF. CDR3 in DNA: TGTGCCAGCAGCTTGGGACAGGGGAGGAATTCACCCCTCCACTTT. Together with reference TRBV5-6 and TRBJ1-6, the CDR3 gives the full variable domain: DAGVTQSPTHLIKTRGQQVTLRCSPKSGHDTVSWYQQALGQGPQFIFQYYEEEERQRGNFPDRFSGHQFPNYSSELNVNALLLGDSALYLCASSLGQGRNSPLHFGNGTRLTVT.

As regards this clone: This sample includes further DNA sequences coding for the same CDR3. This chain connects TRBV15 to TRBJ1-6; possible D gene TRBD1, 6 bases. The CDR3 consists of 16 residues. Trimming removed 1 base from V and 5 bases from J, with 12 bases in between. Germline assignment: CDR1 LNHNV and CDR2 YYDKDF (reference sequence). The CDR3, as DNA: TGTGCCACCAGCAGAGTGGGGGCTCCGAATAATTCACCCCTCCACTTT. It yields the protein CATSRVGAPNNSPLHF.

This clone came up a few times. V usage is TRBV5-1 and J usage is TRBJ2-5, with TRBD1 matching 10 bases. The CDR3 loop spans 15 amino acids. J was trimmed by 4 bases and V by 4 bases; bases with no gene match: 7. The germline V gene has CDR1 SGHRS and CDR2 YFSETQ. CDR3 sequence reads: CASSPTGGGGETQYF. In DNA form, the CDR3 reads TGCGCCAGCAGCCCGACAGGGGGCGGAGGAGAGACCCAGTACTTC.

V and J are TRBV27 and TRBJ2-1; D is undetermined. Germline CDR1 is MNHEY and CDR2 is SMNVEV (reference sequence). The ends were cut back, 3 bases at V and 2 bases at J, with 8 bases in the middle. The CDR3 is made up of 14 amino acids. DNA for the CDR3: TGTGCCAGCAGTTTTGCAGGTACCTACAATGAGCAGTTCTTC. Its translation is CASSFAGTYNEQFF.

V and J are TRBV4-1 and TRBJ1-5, with 8 bases matching TRBD1. The germline gives CDR1 MGHRA, CDR2 YSYEKL. V lost 4 bases to trimming and J lost 6 bases; unmatched junction nucleotides: 8. The CDR3 totals 15 residues. The CDR3: CASSPRQGPGQPQHF. Here the CDR3 DNA reads TGCGCCAGCAGCCCCCGACAGGGGCCTGGTCAGCCCCAGCATTTT.

V is TRBV6-4 and J is TRBJ2-6; no clear D. Germline CDR1 MRHNA, CDR2 SNTAGT. Trimming removed 2 bases at V and 0 bases at J, with 5 bases between. The CDR3 runs 15 residues. The CDR3 nucleotides are TGTGCCAGCAGTGACAGCAACTCTGGGGCCAACGTCCTGACTTTC. Its protein is CASSDSNSGANVLTF.

The chain has TRBV19 and TRBJ2-3, with TRBD2 identical over 9 bases. The CDR3 runs 17 residues. V lost 1 base to trimming and J lost 2 bases; unmatched junction nucleotides: 7. The germline CDR1 and CDR2 sequences are LNHDA and SQIVND (reference sequence). The DNA of the CDR3 is TGTGCCAGTAGTATAGGGGGCGGGGGGGTTCTCACAGATACGCAGTATTTT. Amino acid sequence: CASSIGGGGVLTDTQYF. The full variable domain, its missing parts supplied by reference TRBV19 and TRBJ2-3, is DGGITQSPKYLFRKEGQNVTLSCEQNLNHDAMYWYRQDPGQGLRLIYYSQIVNDFQKGDIAEGYSVSREKKESFPLTVTSAQKNPTAFYLCASSIGGGGVLTDTQYFGPGTRLTVL.

The chain carries TRBV2 and TRBJ1-5; 7 bases match TRBD1. Germline lookup yields CDR1 SNHLY and CDR2 FYNNEI. V trimming: 6 bases; J trimming: 7 bases; junction bases outside the gene matches: 6. The CDR3 loop spans 13 amino acids. This CDR3 is CASSGQVGQPQHF. Written as DNA, the CDR3 is TGTGCCAGCAGCGGACAGGTTGGGCAGCCCCAGCATTTT. Combining the CDR3 with reference TRBV2 and TRBJ1-5 gives the whole variable domain EPEVTQTPSHQVTQMGQEVILRCVPISNHLYFYWYRQILGQKVEFLVSFYNNEISEKSEIFDDQFSVERPDGSNFTLKIRSTKLEDSAMYFCASSGQVGQPQHFGDGTRLSIL.

The V call is TRBV4-1, the J call TRBJ2-3; 9 positions match TRBD2. Trimming at V came to 0 bases and at J to 3 bases, leaving 7 bases not matched to a gene. This CDR3 has 17 amino acids. Looked up from germline, CDR1 is MGHRA and CDR2 is YSYEKL. CDR3 region: CASSQENAGGLTDTQYF. The CDR3 coding sequence is TGCGCCAGCAGCCAAGAAAATGCGGGGGGGCTGACAGATACGCAGTATTTT.

V gene TRBV6-5 combines with J gene TRBJ1-2; D is undetermined. CDR3 length: 15 residues. V shed 4 bases and J shed 0 bases, with 12 bases lying between them. Germline V CDR1 and CDR2: MNHEY, SVGAGI. The DNA for the CDR3 is TGTGCCAGCAGTTCTTTGCGTCCCCCTAACTATGGCTACACCTTC. Amino acids: CASSSLRPPNYGYTF.

The chain recombines TRBV5-5 with TRBJ2-4; 7 nucleotides match TRBD1. With V trimmed by 2 bases and J by 2 bases, 16 bases remained unmatched. This CDR3 is 19 amino acids long. Germline loops: CDR1 SGHKS, CDR2 YYEKEE (reference sequence). Written as DNA, the CDR3 is TGTGCCAGCAGCTTCGGGGTAAGGTATGACAGGGCAACCAAAAACATTCAGTACTTC. Translating gives CASSFGVRYDRATKNIQYF. The full variable domain, in which reference TRBV5-5 and TRBJ2-4 provide the parts outside the CDR3, is DAGVTQSPTHLIKTRGQQVTLRCSPISGHKSVSWYQQVLGQGPQFIFQYYEKEERGRGNFPDRFSARQFPNYSSELNVNALLLGDSALYLCASSFGVRYDRATKNIQYFGAGTRLSVL.